This T cell receptor (beta chain) was recovered during a study of T cell repertoires in cytomegalovirus infection (dated by TCRdb to the late 2010s). Broadly, across the study: Because public TCR beta signatures pointed to carriage of CMV infection together with the matching HLA type, the HLA type of each donor mattered for the analysis.

The germline V gene (reference sequence) supplies CDR1 MNHEY and CDR2 SMNVEV. From its cysteine to its phenylalanine, the CDR3 spans 15 amino acids. The read is trimmed to its CDR3 DNA, 45 bases read in frame from base 1. V loses 7 bases at its end and J loses 5 bases; junction bases beyond the gene matches: 11. These reads were obtained on an Illumina HiSeq 1500. The raw public reads went through TCRdb reprocessing: fastp at Q25, MiXCR clone calling, in-frame beta chains kept. Duplicate CDR3 protein sequences are folded into a single record with the most common DNA and genes. The sample profile shows about 320,000 distinct CDR3 sequences; around a tenth of them were found once. The top ten hold around 4% of the sample. With regard to this clonotype: Its target antigen remains unknown. No clone much larger than this one lies a single base away; base qualities are absent.

Study-wide findings and limitations: In both this cohort and an independent approximately 350-donor cohort, the cumulative frequency of public TCR beta family members distinguished carriers of CMV infection plus the relevant HLA type. The ex vivo response was dominated by HLA-C-restricted CMV-specific TCR beta clonotypes, which also provided the single most frequent clonotype in two of eight donors.

This receptor was identified in a human donor in good health (CMV status not recorded). Some clones in this sample may be carry-over from other donors' samples. The sequence joins TRBV27 to TRBJ2-1, and 7 junctional nucleotides match TRBD1. Sequences were obtained from PBMCs. The DNA sequence reads TGTGCCAGCACCAAGGGACAGTTTCCCAACAATGAGCAGTTCTTC. This gives the protein CASTKGQFPNNEQFF.